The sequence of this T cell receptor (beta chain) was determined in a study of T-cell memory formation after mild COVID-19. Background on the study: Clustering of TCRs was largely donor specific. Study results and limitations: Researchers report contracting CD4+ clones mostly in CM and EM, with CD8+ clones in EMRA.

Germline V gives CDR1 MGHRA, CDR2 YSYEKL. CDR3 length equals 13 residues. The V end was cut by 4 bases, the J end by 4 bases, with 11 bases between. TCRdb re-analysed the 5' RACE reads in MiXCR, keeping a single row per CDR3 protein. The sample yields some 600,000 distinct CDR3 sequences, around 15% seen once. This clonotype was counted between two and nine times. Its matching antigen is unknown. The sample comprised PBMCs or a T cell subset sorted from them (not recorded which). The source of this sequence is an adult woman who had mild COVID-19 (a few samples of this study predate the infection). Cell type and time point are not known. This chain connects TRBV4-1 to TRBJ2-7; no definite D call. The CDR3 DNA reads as TGCGCCAGCAGCCTCGCTAATGCGTACGAGCAGTACTTC. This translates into CASSLANAYEQYF.